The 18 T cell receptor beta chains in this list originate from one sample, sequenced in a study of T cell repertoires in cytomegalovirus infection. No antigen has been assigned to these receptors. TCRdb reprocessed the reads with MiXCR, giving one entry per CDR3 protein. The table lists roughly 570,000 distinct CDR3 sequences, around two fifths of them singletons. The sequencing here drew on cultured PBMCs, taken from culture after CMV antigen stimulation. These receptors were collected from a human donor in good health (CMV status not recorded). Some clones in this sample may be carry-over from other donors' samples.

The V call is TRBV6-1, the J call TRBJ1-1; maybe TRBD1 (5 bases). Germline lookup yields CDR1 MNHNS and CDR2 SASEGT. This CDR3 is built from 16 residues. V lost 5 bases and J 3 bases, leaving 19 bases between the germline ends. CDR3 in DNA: TGTGCCAGCAGTACCCCGGTTGGGGGAATGGACACTGAAGCTTTCTTT. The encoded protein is CASSTPVGGMDTEAFF.

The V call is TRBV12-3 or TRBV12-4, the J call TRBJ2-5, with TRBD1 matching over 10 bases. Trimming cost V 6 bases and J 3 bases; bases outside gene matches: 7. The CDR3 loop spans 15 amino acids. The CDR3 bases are TGTGCCAGCAGACTCGGGACAGGGGTCGAAGAGACCCAGTACTTC. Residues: CASRLGTGVEETQYF.

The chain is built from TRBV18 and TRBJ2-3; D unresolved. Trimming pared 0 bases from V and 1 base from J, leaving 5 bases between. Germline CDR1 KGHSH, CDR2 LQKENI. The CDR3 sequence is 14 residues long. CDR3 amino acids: CASSPPVRTDTQYF. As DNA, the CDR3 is TGTGCCAGCTCACCACCAGTCCGCACAGATACGCAGTATTTT.

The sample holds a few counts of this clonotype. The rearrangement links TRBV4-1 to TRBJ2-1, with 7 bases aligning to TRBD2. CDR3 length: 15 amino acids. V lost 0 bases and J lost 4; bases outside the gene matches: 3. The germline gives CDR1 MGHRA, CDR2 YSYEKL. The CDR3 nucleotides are TGCGCCAGCAGCCAAGACCGAGCGGGATACAATGAGCAGTTCTTC. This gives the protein CASSQDRAGYNEQFF.

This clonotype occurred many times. Here the CDR3 reads CATSRNRGLAGGGNSGANVLTF. CDR3 nucleotides: TGTGCCACCAGCAGAAACCGAGGACTAGCGGGAGGAGGGAACTCTGGGGCCAACGTCCTGACTTTC. The chain carries TRBV15 and TRBJ2-6, with TRBD2 matching 14 bases. Per the germline V gene, CDR1 is LNHNV and CDR2 is YYDKDF (reference sequence). With V trimmed by 2 bases and J by 0 bases, 12 bases remained unmatched. The CDR3 has 22 amino acids.

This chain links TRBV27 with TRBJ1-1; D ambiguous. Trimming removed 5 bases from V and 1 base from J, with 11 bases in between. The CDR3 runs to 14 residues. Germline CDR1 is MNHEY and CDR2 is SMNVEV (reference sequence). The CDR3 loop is CASSPPYENTEAFF. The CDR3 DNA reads TGTGCCAGCAGTCCACCTTACGAGAACACTGAAGCTTTCTTT.

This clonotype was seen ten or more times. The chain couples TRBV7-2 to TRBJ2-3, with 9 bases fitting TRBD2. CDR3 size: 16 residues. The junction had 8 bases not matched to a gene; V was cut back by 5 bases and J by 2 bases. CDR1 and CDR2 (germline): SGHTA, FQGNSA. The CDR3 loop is CASSLRGLANTDTQYF. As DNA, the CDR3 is TGTGCCAGCAGCCTCCGGGGACTAGCCAACACAGATACGCAGTATTTT.

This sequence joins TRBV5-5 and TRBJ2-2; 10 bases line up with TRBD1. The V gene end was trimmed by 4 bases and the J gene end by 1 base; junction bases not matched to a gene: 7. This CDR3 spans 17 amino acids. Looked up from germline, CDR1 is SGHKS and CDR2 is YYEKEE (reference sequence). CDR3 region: CASSRPTGGENTGELFF. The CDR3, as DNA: TGTGCCAGCAGCCGCCCGACAGGGGGCGAGAACACCGGGGAGCTGTTTTTT. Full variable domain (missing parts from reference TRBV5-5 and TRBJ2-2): DAGVTQSPTHLIKTRGQQVTLRCSPISGHKSVSWYQQVLGQGPQFIFQYYEKEERGRGNFPDRFSARQFPNYSSELNVNALLLGDSALYLCASSRPTGGENTGELFFGEGSRLTVL.

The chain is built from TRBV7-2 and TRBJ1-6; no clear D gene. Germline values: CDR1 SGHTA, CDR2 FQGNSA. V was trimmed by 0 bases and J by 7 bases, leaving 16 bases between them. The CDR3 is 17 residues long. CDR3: CASSLARQWNRNSPLHF. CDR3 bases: TGTGCCAGCAGCTTAGCGAGGCAGTGGAATCGGAATTCACCCCTCCACTTT. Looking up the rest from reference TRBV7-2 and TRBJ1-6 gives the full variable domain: GAGVSQSPSNKVTEKGKDVELRCDPISGHTALYWYRQSLGQGLEFLIYFQGNSAPDKSGLPSDRFSAERTGGSVSTLTIQRTQQEDSAVYLCASSLARQWNRNSPLHFGNGTRLTVT.

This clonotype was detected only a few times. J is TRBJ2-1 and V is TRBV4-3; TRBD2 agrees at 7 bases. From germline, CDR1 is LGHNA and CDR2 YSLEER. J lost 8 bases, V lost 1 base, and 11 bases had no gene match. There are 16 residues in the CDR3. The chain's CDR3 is CASSQVAGAITHEQFF. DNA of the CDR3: TGCGCCAGCAGCCAAGTGGCGGGAGCGATAACCCATGAGCAGTTCTTC.

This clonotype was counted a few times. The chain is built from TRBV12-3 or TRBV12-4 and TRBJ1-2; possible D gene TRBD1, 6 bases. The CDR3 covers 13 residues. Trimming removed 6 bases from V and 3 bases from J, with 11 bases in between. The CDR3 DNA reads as TGTGCCAGCAGGACAGGACAGTACTATGGCTACACCTTC. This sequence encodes CASRTGQYYGYTF.

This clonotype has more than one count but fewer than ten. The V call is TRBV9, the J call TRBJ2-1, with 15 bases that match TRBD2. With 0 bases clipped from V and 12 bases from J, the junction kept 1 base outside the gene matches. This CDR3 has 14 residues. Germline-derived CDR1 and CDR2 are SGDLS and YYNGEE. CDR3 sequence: CASSVGTSGGGQFF. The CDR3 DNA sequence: TGTGCCAGCAGCGTAGGGACTAGCGGGGGGGGGCAGTTCTTC.

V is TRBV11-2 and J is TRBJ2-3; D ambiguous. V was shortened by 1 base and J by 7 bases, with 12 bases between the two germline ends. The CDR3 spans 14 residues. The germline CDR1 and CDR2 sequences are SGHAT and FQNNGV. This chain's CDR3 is CASSLVRGSYTQYF. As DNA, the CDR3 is TGTGCCAGCAGCTTAGTTCGAGGCAGCTATACGCAGTATTTT.

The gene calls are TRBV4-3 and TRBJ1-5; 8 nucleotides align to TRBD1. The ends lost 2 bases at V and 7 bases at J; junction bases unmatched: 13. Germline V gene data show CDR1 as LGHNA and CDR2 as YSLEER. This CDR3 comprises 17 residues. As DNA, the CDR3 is TGCGCCAGCAGCCAAACCCCACCTTGGACAGGGCAACAGCCCCAGCATTTT. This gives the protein CASSQTPPWTGQQPQHF.

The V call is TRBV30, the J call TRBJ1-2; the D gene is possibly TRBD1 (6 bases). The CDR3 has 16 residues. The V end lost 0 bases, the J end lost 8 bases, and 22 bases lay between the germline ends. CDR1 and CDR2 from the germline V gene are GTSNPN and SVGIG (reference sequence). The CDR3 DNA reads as TGTGCCTGGAGTGTCCCTAGGACAGCCCGTCCTTCGGGCTACACCTTC. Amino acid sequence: CAWSVPRTARPSGYTF.

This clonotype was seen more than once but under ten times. The CDR3 DNA reads TGTGCCAGCAGCTTAGGGCAGGCGGCAGCCTATGGCTACACCTTC. Translated: CASSLGQAAAYGYTF. This sequence joins TRBV7-9 and TRBJ1-2, with no clear D. V lost 1 base to trimming and J lost 4 bases, with 13 bases between them. CDR3 length: 15 amino acids. Per the germline V gene, CDR1 is SEHNR and CDR2 is FQNEAQ (reference sequence).

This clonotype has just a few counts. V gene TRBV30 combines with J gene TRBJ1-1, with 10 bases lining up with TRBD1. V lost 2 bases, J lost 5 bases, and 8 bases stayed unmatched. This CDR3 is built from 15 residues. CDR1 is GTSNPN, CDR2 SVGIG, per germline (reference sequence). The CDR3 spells CAWSYPGQGITEAFF. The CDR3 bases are TGTGCCTGGAGTTATCCGGGACAGGGGATAACTGAAGCTTTCTTT.

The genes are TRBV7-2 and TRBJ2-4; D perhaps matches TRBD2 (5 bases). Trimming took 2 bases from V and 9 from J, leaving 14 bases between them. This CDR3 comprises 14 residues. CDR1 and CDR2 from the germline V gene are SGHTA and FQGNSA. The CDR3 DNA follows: TGTGCCAGCAGCTTATTTCAGGCGGGCACCATTCAGTACTTC. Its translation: CASSLFQAGTIQYF.